The 10 T cell receptor beta chains listed next were all sequenced from one sample in a study of molecular identifiers for immune sequencing clone quantification. Each CDR3 protein gets one entry after TCRdb re-called the PCR reads with MiXCR. This table has around 460,000 distinct CDR3 sequences, roughly 25% appearing once. The sample consisted of naive CD8+ T cells from blood, with Jurkat cell RNA spiked in. Subset here: FACS-sorted CD8+CD4-CCR7+CD45RA+ naive T cells. These receptors were collected from a human donor in good health. Some libraries in this study had Jurkat cell RNA spiked in.

This clonotype was observed a few times. The rearrangement uses TRBV4-2 and TRBJ2-7; D possibly matches TRBD1 or TRBD2 (5 bases each). From germline, CDR1 is LGHNA and CDR2 YNFKEQ. The CDR3 is 13 amino acids. Trimming stripped 3 bases from V and 6 bases from J, with 12 bases between. CDR3 coding DNA: TGTGCCAGCAGCCAGTACGAGGGGACCGAGCAGTACTTC. This translates into CASSQYEGTEQYF.

The table lists this clonotype with a few counts. J is TRBJ2-7 and V is TRBV27; possibly TRBD2 for D (5 bases). The CDR3 covers 15 residues. Germline V gene data show CDR1 as MNHEY and CDR2 as SMNVEV (reference sequence). Trimming left V 4 bases short and J 0 bases short, with 13 bases between. DNA of the CDR3: TGTGCCAGCAGTTCGCGACTGGGGAGCTCCTACGAGCAGTACTTC. It specifies CASSSRLGSSYEQYF.

V is TRBV28 and J is TRBJ1-4; TRBD1 matches 7 bases. The germline V gene encodes CDR1 MDHEN and CDR2 SYDVKM. Trimming at V came to 8 bases and at J to 3 bases, leaving 12 bases not matched to a gene. This CDR3 is built from 16 residues. The CDR3 region has the DNA TGTGCCAGCGAATACGAAGGGGGCACGGCTAATGAAAAACTGTTTTTT. This encodes CASEYEGGTANEKLFF.

This clonotype was detected a few times. The CDR3 region is CASSQDRAGTSGNTIYF. In DNA, the CDR3 is TGCGCCAGCAGCCAAGATAGGGCAGGGACATCTGGAAACACCATATATTTT. The chain recombines TRBV4-1 with TRBJ1-3; TRBD1 is a possible D gene (6 bases). Germline-derived CDR1 and CDR2 are MGHRA and YSYEKL. This CDR3 has 17 residues. V was cut by 0 bases and J by 1 base, with 13 bases left in between.

This clonotype was counted between two and nine times. The chain recombines TRBV20-1 with TRBJ1-4, with D unclear. V was trimmed by 6 bases and J by 6 bases, leaving 29 bases between them. The germline gives CDR1 DFQATT, CDR2 SNEGSKA (reference sequence). The CDR3 is 18 amino acids. The CDR3 loop is CSAPSWTQDVHDDEKLFF. DNA for the CDR3: TGCAGTGCCCCTAGTTGGACTCAGGACGTACATGATGATGAAAAACTGTTTTTT.

Concerning this clonotype: The junction and the germline gene differ at one end; a read error may be behind it. Written as DNA, the CDR3 is TGTGCCTGGAGTGTACGTGGGGGGCGGACAACCTACGAGCAGTGCTTC. Protein sequence: CAWSVRGGRTTYEQCF. The rearrangement uses TRBV30 and TRBJ2-7; D tentatively fits TRBD1 or TRBD2 (6 bases each). This CDR3 has 16 amino acids. Germline CDR1 reads GTSNPN; CDR2 reads SVGIG (reference sequence).

This chain joins TRBV7-6 and TRBJ2-7; 14 nucleotides align to TRBD2. This CDR3 contains 17 residues. The V gene end was trimmed by 4 bases and the J gene end by 3 bases; junction bases not matched to a gene: 8. Germline loops: CDR1 SGHVS, CDR2 FNYEAQ. DNA of the CDR3: TGTGCCAGCAGCTCGTCCGGGACTAGCGGGAGTAGCTACGAGCAGTACTTC. Its translation is CASSSSGTSGSSYEQYF. The entire variable domain, with the rest obtained from reference TRBV7-6 and TRBJ2-7, is as follows: GAGVSQSPRYKVTKRGQDVALRCDPISGHVSLYWYRQALGQGPEFLTYFNYEAQQDKSGLPNDRFSAERPEGSISTLTIQRTEQRDSAMYRCASSSSGTSGSSYEQYFGPGTRLTVT.

This chain connects TRBV5-4 to TRBJ1-6; TRBD1 matches 7 bases. This CDR3 has 17 residues. Trimming removed 0 bases from V and 3 bases from J; junction bases left unmatched: 6. The V gene's germline CDR1 is SGHNT and CDR2 YYREEE (reference sequence). CDR3 protein: CASSLASGQNYNSPLHF. The CDR3 nucleotides read TGTGCCAGCAGCTTGGCCTCGGGACAGAACTATAATTCACCCCTCCACTTT.

This clonotype was seen a handful of times. This sequence joins TRBV20-1 and TRBJ2-7; TRBD2 matches at 8 bases. V shed 7 bases, J shed 5 bases, and the junction held 16 bases outside the gene matches. Germline CDR1 is DFQATT and CDR2 is SNEGSKA (reference sequence). CDR3 length: 15 amino acids. The CDR3 coding sequence is TGCAGTGGGGGGGGGATAGCGGGATTTGCCCACGAGCAGTACTTC. Translating it yields CSGGGIAGFAHEQYF.

The CDR3 bases are TGTGCCACCAGCAGAGCGACCTACAATGAGCAGTTCTTC. Translating it yields CATSRATYNEQFF. This chain connects TRBV15 to TRBJ2-1; D gene uncertain. The CDR3 has 13 residues. Germline CDR1 LNHNV, CDR2 YYDKDF (reference sequence). V was clipped by 1 base and J by 2 bases, with 3 bases between them. The full variable domain, rest sourced from reference TRBV15 and TRBJ2-1, is DAMVIQNPRYQVTQFGKPVTLSCSQTLNHNVMYWYQQKSSQAPKLLFHYYDKDFNNEADTPDNFQSRRPNTSFCFLDIRSPGLGDTAMYLCATSRATYNEQFFGPGTRLTVL.